The present T cell receptor (beta chain) was sequenced within a study of blood T cell repertoires in COVID-19. Study summary: The United States, Italy and Spain provided the acute and convalescent COVID-19 samples.

Some clones are missing from TCRdb's copy, which holds only in-frame ones; the method was immunoSEQ multiplex PCR. The repertoire has 50,000 to 60,000 clones, roughly 80% of them found once; the top ten carry over 5.5%. The source is a human donor in a cohort sampled during active or convalescent COVID-19. The sample taken for sequencing was peripheral blood.

The CDR3 reads CASSASGSGGRGEQFF. In nucleotides, the CDR3 is TGTGCCAGCAGCGCAAGCGGAAGCGGGGGCCGTGGTGAGCAGTTCTTC. The rearrangement links TRBV4-2 to TRBJ2-1; 8 bases are a match to TRBD2. CDR3 length: 16 amino acids. Germline CDR1 LGHNA, CDR2 YNFKEQ. The V gene end was trimmed by 5 bases and the J gene end by 9 bases; junction bases not matched to a gene: 15.